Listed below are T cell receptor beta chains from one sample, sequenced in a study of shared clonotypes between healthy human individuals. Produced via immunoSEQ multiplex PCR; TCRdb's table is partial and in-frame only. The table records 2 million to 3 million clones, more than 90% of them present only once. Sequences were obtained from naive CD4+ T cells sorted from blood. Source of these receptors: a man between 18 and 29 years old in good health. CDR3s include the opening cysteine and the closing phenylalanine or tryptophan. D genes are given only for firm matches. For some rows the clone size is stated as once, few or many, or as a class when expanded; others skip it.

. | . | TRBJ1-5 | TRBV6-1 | CASSVAAPGSQPQHF | TGTGCCAGCAGTGTCGCGGCACCTGGGAGTCAGCCCCAGCATTTT
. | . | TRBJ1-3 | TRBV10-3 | CAIMREPGNTIYF | TGTGCCATCATGAGGGAGCCTGGAAACACCATATATTTT
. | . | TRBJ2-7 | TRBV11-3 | CASSFGPSGYEQYF | TGTGCCAGCAGCTTTGGACCGTCCGGCTACGAGCAGTACTTC
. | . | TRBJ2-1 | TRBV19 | CASRAHRSYNEQFF | TGTGCCAGTAGGGCACACCGCTCCTACAATGAGCAGTTCTTC
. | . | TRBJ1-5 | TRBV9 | CASSSRRKVYSNQPQHF | TGTGCCAGCAGTTCCCGGCGGAAGGTTTATAGCAATCAGCCCCAGCATTTT
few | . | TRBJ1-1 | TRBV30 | CAWSRWDTTEAFF | TGTGCCTGGAGTCGTTGGGACACCACTGAAGCTTTCTTT
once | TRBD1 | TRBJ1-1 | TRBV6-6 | CASSSGGHGNAEAFF | TGTGCCAGCAGTTCAGGGGGTCACGGAAACGCTGAAGCTTTCTTT
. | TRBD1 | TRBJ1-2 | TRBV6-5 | CASSLGQGAGGYTF | TGTGCCAGCAGCTTGGGACAGGGGGCAGGGGGCTACACCTTC
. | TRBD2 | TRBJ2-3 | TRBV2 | CASGLAGVSGTQYF | TGTGCCAGCGGACTAGCGGGAGTTTCAGGCACGCAGTATTTT
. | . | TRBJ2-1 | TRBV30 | CAWRAGSYNEQFF | TGTGCCTGGCGGGCTGGATCCTACAATGAGCAGTTCTTC
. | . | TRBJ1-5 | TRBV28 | CASSVLQARPQHF | TGTGCCAGCAGCGTACTACAGGCCCGACCCCAGCATTTT
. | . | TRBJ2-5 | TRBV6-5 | CASSRTGSGTQYF | TGTGCCAGCAGCCGTACAGGGTCCGGGACCCAGTACTTC
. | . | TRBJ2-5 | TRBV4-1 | CASSLPRPGGNSETQYF | TGCGCCAGCAGCCTCCCCCGCCCGGGCGGGAATTCAGAGACCCAGTACTTC
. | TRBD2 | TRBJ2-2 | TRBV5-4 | CASSTSSGGNTGELFF | TGTGCCAGCAGCACATCTAGCGGGGGGAACACCGGGGAGCTGTTTTTT
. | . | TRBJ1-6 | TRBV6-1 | CARLSPGHLNSPLHF | TGTGCCAGGTTAAGCCCGGGACACCTGAATTCACCCCTCCACTTT
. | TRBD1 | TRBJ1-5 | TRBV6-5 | CASSYTQGAEQPQHF | TGTGCCAGCAGTTACACACAGGGGGCCGAACAGCCCCAGCATTTT
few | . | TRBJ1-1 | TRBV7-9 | CASSPQGPVNTEAFF | TGTGCCAGCAGCCCCCAGGGACCCGTGAACACTGAAGCTTTCTTT
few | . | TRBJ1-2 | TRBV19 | CASSIPGVYGYTF | TGTGCCAGTAGTATTCCGGGAGTCTATGGCTACACCTTC
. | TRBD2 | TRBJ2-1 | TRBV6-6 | CASKAGGYNEQFF | TGTGCCAGCAAAGCGGGAGGCTACAATGAGCAGTTCTTC
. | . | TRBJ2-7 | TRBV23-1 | CASSQICSYEQYF | TGCGCCAGCAGTCAAATCTGCAGCTACGAGCAGTACTTC
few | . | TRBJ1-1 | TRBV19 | CASSIFRADLRWTEAFF | TGTGCCAGTAGTATATTCCGGGCAGACCTCCGGTGGACTGAAGCTTTCTTT
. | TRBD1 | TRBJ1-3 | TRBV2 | CASSSGQGNTIYF | TGTGCCAGCAGTTCGGGACAGGGAAACACCATATATTTT
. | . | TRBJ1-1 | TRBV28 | CASSLNQGWAFF | TGTGCCAGCAGTTTAAACCAGGGTTGGGCTTTCTTT
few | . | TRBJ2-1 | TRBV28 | CASSLDQRDEQFF | TGTGCCAGCAGCCTCGACCAGAGAGATGAGCAGTTCTTC
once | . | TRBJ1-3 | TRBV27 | CASMRADLSGNTIYF | TGTGCCAGCATGCGCGCGGACCTCTCTGGAAACACCATATATTTT
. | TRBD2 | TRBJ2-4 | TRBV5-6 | CASSLFASGDAAKNIQYF | TGTGCCAGCAGCCTTTTCGCTAGCGGGGATGCAGCCAAAAACATTCAGTACTTC
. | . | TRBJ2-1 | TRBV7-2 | CASSPLHNEQFF | TGTGCCAGCAGCCCCCTCCACAATGAGCAGTTCTTC
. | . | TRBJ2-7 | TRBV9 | CASGREPTYEQYF | TGTGCCAGCGGCCGGGAGCCCACCTACGAGCAGTACTTC
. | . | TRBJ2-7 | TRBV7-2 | CASSAFGSSYEQYF | TGTGCCAGCAGCGCGTTCGGGAGCTCCTACGAGCAGTACTTC
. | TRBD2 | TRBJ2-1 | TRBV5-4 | CASSPELAGTYNEQFF | TGTGCCAGCAGCCCCGAACTAGCGGGGACCTACAATGAGCAGTTCTTC
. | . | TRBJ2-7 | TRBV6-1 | CASISDYYEQYF | TGTGCCAGCATCTCGGACTACTACGAGCAGTACTTC
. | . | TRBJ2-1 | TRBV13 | CASSQSIGNEQFF | TGTGCCAGCAGCCAATCCATTGGAAATGAGCAGTTCTTC
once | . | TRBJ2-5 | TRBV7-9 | CASSLVGGRETQYF | TGTGCCAGCAGCTTAGTAGGAGGGAGGGAGACCCAGTACTTC
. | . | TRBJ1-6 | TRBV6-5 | CASRTQESPLHF | TGTGCCAGCCGCACGCAAGAATCACCCCTCCACTTT
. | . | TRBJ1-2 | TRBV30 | CAWSAAGGGYTF | TGTGCCTGGAGTGCGGCAGGAGGAGGCTACACCTTC
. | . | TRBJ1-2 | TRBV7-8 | CASSLTVIGGYTF | TGTGCCAGCAGCTTGACGGTGATCGGGGGCTACACCTTC